The source of this T cell receptor (beta chain) is a study of blood T cell repertoires in COVID-19. CDR1 is LGHNA and CDR2 is YSLEER in the germline V gene. The CDR3 extends over 15 amino acids. V lost 0 bases and J 1 base, leaving 9 bases between the germline ends. Assay: immunoSEQ multiplex PCR; the TCRdb copy retains only in-frame clones and omits some. The profile shows hundreds of thousands of clones, roughly nine tenths of them singletons. The chain is built from TRBV4-3 and TRBJ1-2; D gene uncertain. This TCR was sampled from a man aged 40-49 years with acute or convalescent COVID-19. The sample was peripheral blood. The CDR3 DNA reads TGCGCCAGCAGCCAAGACCCAGGCATTAACTATGGCTACACCTTC. Encoded protein: CASSQDPGINYGYTF.